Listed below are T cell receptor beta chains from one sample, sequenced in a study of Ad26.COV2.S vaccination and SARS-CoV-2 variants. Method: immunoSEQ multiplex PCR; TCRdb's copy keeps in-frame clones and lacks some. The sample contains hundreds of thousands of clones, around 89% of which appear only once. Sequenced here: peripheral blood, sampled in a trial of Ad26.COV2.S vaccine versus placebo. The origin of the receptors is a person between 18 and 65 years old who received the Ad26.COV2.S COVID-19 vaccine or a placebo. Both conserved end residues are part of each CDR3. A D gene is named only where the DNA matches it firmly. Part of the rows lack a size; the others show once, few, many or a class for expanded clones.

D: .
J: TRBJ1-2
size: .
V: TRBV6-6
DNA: TGTGCCAGCTTCCGTACAGGGTCTGGGTGGCATGGCTACACCTTC
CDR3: CASFRTGSGWHGYTF

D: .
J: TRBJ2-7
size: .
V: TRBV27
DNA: TGTGCCAGCAGTTTTTCGGGGCAGACCGGCTTTCTCGAGCAGTACTTC
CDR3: CASSFSGQTGFLEQYF

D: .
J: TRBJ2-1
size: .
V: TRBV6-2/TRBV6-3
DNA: TGTGCCAGCAGCCGGGACTACAATGAGCAGTTCTTC
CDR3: CASSRDYNEQFF

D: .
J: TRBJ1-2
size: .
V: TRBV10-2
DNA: TGCGCCAGCAGTGCGGTTTCTAACTATGGCTACACCTTC
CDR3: CASSAVSNYGYTF

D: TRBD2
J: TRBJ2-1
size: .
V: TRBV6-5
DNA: TGTGCCAGCAGCCAGACTAGCGGGGGGGCAAATGAGCAGTTCTTC
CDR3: CASSQTSGGANEQFF

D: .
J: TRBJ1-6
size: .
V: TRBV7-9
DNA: TGTGCCAGCAGCGCCGTTGGGTCACCCCTCCACTTT
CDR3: CASSAVGSPLHF

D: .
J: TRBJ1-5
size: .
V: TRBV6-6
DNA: TGTGCCAGCAGTTATGTGGGGGGAACTAGCAATCAGCCCCAGCATTTT
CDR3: CASSYVGGTSNQPQHF

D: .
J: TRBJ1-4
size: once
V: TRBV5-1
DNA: TGCGCCAGCAGCAGGACAGAGAATGAAAAACTGTTTTTT
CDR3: CASSRTENEKLFF

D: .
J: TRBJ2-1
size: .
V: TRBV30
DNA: TGTGCCTGGAGTGCTGGGGTTGAGCAGTTCTTC
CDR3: CAWSAGVEQFF

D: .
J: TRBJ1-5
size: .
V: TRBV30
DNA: TGTGCCTGGAGTGCAGGGTTCAATCAGCCCCAGCATTTT
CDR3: CAWSAGFNQPQHF

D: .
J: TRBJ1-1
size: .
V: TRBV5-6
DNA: TGTGCCAGCAGCTTGGAGGGAGGCTGGGCGGCTTTCTTT
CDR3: CASSLEGGWAAFF

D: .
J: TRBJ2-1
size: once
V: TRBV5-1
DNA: TGCGCCAGCAGGTCTGAGTTGAATGAGCAGTTCTTC
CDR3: CASRSELNEQFF

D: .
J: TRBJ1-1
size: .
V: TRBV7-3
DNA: TGTGCCAGCAGCACACAGGGCGGGAACACTGAAGCTTTCTTT
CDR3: CASSTQGGNTEAFF

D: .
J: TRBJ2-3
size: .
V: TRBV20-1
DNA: TGCAGTGCTAGTCTCTACGGAACTAGTGGGGTCCCCACAGATACGCAGTATTTT
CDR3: CSASLYGTSGVPTDTQYF

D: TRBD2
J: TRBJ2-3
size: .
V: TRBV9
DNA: TGTGCCAGCAGCGTAGGAACAGCGGGGGGGATTTCTAGCACAGATACGCAGTATTTT
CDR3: CASSVGTAGGISSTDTQYF

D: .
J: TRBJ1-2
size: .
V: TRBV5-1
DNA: TGCGCCAGCAGCTTAGCCCGACAGAATGGCTACACCTTC
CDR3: CASSLARQNGYTF

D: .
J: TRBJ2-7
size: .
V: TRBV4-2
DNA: TGTGCCAGCAGCCAGGGGTATGGACAGAGGGCCTACGAGCAGTACTTC
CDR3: CASSQGYGQRAYEQYF

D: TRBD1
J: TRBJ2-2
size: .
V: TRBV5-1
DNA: TGCGCCAGCAGCTACCGGGACAGGGGGACCGGGGAGCTGTTTTTT
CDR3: CASSYRDRGTGELFF

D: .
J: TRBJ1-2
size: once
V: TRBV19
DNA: TGTGCCAGTAGCGGTCGCGGACAATCTGGCTACACCTTC
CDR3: CASSGRGQSGYTF

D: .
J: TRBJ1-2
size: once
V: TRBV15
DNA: TGTGCCACCAGCGACCGGGGGGGGTATGGCTACACCTTC
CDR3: CATSDRGGYGYTF

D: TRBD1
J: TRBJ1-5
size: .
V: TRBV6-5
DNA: TGTGCCAGCAGTCCCCGGGACAGCCGGTCAGCCCAGCATTTT
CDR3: CASSPRDSRSAQHF

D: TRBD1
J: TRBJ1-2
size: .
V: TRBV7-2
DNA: TGTGCCAGCAGCCTGGGACAGGGGCTTGGCTACACCTTC
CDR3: CASSLGQGLGYTF

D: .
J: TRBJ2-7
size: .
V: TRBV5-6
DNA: TGTGCCAGCAGCTTGATGGGGGAGCAGTACTTC
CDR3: CASSLMGEQYF

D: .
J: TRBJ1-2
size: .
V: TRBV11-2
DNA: TGTGCCAGCAGCTTGGAGCAGGGGCCTTATGGCTACACCTTC
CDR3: CASSLEQGPYGYTF

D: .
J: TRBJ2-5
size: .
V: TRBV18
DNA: TGTGCCAGCTCACTGCTTGCCTCAGGGGCGCCCGGAGAGACCCAGTACTTC
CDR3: CASSLLASGAPGETQYF

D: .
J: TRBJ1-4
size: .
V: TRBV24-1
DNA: TGTGCCACCAGTGATTTTAATGAAAAACTGTTTTTT
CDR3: CATSDFNEKLFF

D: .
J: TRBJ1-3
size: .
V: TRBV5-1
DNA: TGCGCCAGCAGCTTGGACACAGGTTACGGAAACACCATATATTTT
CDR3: CASSLDTGYGNTIYF

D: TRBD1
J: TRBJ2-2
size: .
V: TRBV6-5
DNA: TGTGCCAGCAGTTACGCCGGGACAGCGAACACCGGGGAGCTGTTTTTT
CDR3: CASSYAGTANTGELFF

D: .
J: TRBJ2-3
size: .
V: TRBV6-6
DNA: TGTGCCAGCAGTCCTTCCGCAGATACGCAGTATTTT
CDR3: CASSPSADTQYF

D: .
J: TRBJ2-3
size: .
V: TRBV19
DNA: TGTGCCAGTAGTATCTTTTCGGGTGATAGGGCAGATACGCAGTATTTT
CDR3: CASSIFSGDRADTQYF